The rows below give T cell receptor beta chains drawn from one sample of a study of blood T cells in healthy people across ages. TCRdb reanalysed the 5' RACE reads using MiXCR and keeps one entry per CDR3 protein. The sample records some 900,000 distinct CDR3 sequences, 25% to 30% being singletons. The sample taken for sequencing was blood. The receptors shown here come from a woman older than 75 in good health. The CDR3 runs from the conserved cysteine through the conserved F or W. Each record gives: J gene, V gene, D gene, clone size, CDR3 protein, CDR3 DNA. The D gene is left open where the match is weak. Clone size is not always given. Where it is, it says once, few, many or a class for expanded clones.

TRBJ2-1 TRBV20-1 NA NA CSARGRPNNEQFF TGCAGTGCTAGAGGACGGCCGAACAATGAGCAGTTCTTC
TRBJ1-1 TRBV29-1 NA NA CSVARGGTEAFF TGCAGCGTTGCCAGGGGAGGCACTGAAGCTTTCTTT
TRBJ2-5 TRBV20-1 TRBD2 NA CSASAHGLAGGRKNEQYF TGCAGTGCTAGCGCCCATGGACTAGCGGGGGGGCGTAAAAATGAGCAGTACTTC
TRBJ1-1 TRBV20-1 NA NA CSAKPQGRSNTEAFF TGCAGTGCTAAGCCACAGGGCAGATCGAACACTGAAGCTTTCTTT
TRBJ2-7 TRBV10-3 TRBD1 many CAISESKGQRTYEQYF TGTGCCATCAGTGAGTCTAAGGGACAGAGGACCTACGAGCAGTACTTC
TRBJ1-2 TRBV6-5 NA many CARIPGVSNYGYTF TGTGCCAGAATTCCAGGGGTCAGTAACTATGGCTACACCTTC
TRBJ2-7 TRBV11-2 TRBD2 NA CASSFFPFAATGLADSYEQYF TGTGCCAGCAGCTTTTTCCCCTTTGCGGCAACGGGACTAGCGGACTCCTACGAGCAGTACTTC
TRBJ2-3 TRBV20-1 NA NA CSASRDSTDTQYF TGCAGTGCTTCTAGAGATAGCACAGATACGCAGTATTTT
TRBJ1-5 TRBV12-3/TRBV12-4 NA NA CASSRLDSNQPRHF TGTGCCAGCAGCCGTCTGGACAGCAATCAGCCCCGGCATTTT
TRBJ2-5 TRBV7-2 TRBD2 many CASSQKRGTQETQYF TGTGCCAGCAGCCAAAAGCGGGGGACCCAAGAGACCCAGTACTTC
TRBJ1-5 TRBV18 NA NA CASSQGAVQPQHF TGTGCCAGCTCACAAGGGGCCGTCCAGCCCCAGCATTTT
TRBJ2-1 TRBV5-1 NA many CASKPHMGSGSYNEQFF TGCGCCAGCAAACCTCATATGGGGTCGGGTTCCTACAATGAGCAGTTCTTC
TRBJ2-7 TRBV7-2 NA many CASSVYYGSHYEQYF TGTGCCAGCAGCGTCTATTATGGGAGTCATTACGAGCAGTACTTC
TRBJ2-2 TRBV5-1 NA NA CASSSGGGQGNTGELFF TGCGCCAGCAGCTCCGGAGGCGGGCAGGGGAACACCGGGGAGCTGTTTTTT